This TCR beta chain was sequenced for a study of OX40 agonist ivuxolimab in advanced cancers. Deletions cut 5 bases from V and 11 bases from J, with 15 bases between. There are 11 residues in the CDR3. Per the germline V gene, CDR1 is DFQATT and CDR2 is SNEGSKA (reference sequence). Findings and limits, study-wide: Clonal expansion was among the lowest in partial responders at 0.1-3.0 mg/kg, especially CD8+.

Clones were sequenced by immunoSEQ multiplex PCR, and TCRdb holds only the in-frame ones, with some missing. The sample carries 55,000 to 80,000 clones, roughly four fifths recorded once. About this clone itself: Its target is not known.

Sample: CD4+ or CD8+ T cells sorted from blood, taken in a trial of the OX40 agonist ivuxolimab. The V call is TRBV20-1, the J call TRBJ1-2, with D possibly being TRBD1 (5 bases). The clonotype originates from an adult with an advanced solid tumor such as melanoma, head and neck, liver or kidney cancer. CDR3 in amino acids: CSAGGSSVYTF. The CDR3 DNA is TGCAGTGCTGGGGGATCCAGTGTGTACACCTTC.